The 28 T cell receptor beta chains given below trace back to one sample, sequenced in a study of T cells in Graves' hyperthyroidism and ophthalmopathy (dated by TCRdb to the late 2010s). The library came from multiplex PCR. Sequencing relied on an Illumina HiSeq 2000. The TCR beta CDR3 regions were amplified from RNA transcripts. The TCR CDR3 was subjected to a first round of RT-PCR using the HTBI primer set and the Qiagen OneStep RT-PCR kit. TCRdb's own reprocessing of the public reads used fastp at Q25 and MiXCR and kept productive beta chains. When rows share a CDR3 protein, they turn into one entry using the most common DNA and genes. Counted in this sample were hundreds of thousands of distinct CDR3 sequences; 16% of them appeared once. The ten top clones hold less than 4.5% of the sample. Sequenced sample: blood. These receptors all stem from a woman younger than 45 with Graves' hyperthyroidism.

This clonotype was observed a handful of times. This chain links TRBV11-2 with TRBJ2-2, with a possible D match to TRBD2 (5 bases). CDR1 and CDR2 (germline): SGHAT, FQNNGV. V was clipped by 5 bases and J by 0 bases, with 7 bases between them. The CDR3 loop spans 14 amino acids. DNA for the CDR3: TGTGCCAGCAGCCAACTAGCGAACACCGGGGAGCTGTTTTTT. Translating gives CASSQLANTGELFF.

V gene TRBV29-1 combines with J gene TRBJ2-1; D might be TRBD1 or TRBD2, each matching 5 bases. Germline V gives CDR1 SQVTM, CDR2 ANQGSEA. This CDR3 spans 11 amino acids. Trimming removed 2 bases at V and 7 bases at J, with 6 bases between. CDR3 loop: CSVEWGNEQFF. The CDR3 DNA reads TGCAGCGTTGAATGGGGGAATGAGCAGTTCTTC.

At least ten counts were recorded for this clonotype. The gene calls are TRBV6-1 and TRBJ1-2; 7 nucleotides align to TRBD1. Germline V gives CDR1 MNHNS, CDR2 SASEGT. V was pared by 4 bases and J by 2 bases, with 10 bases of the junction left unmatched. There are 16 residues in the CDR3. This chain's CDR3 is CASSGQMTGSNYGYTF. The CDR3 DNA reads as TGTGCCAGCAGTGGCCAGATGACAGGGTCGAACTATGGCTACACCTTC.

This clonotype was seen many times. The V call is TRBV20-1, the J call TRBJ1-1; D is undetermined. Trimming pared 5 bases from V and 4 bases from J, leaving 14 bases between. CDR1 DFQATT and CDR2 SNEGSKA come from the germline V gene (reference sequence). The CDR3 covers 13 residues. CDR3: CSAYPLSGTEAFF. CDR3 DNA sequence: TGCAGTGCTTACCCCCTGAGCGGCACTGAAGCTTTCTTT.

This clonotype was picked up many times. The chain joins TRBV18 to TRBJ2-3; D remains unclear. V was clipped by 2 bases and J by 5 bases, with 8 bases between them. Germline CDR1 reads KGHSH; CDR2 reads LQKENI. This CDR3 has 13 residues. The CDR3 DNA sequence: TGTGCCAGCTCACCATGGATCGAAGATACGCAGTATTTT. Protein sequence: CASSPWIEDTQYF.

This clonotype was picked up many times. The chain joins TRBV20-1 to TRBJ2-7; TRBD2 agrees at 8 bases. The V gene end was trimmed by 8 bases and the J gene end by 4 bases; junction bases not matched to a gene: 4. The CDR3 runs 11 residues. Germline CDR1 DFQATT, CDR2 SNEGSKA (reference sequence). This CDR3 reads CSQAGEYEQYF. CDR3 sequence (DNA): TGCAGTCAAGCGGGAGAGTACGAGCAGTACTTC.

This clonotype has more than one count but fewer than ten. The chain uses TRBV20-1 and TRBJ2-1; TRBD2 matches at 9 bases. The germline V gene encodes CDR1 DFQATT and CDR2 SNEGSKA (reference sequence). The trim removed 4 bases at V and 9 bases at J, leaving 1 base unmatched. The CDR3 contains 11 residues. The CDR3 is CSAIAGVEQFF. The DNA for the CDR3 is TGCAGTGCTATAGCGGGAGTTGAGCAGTTCTTC.

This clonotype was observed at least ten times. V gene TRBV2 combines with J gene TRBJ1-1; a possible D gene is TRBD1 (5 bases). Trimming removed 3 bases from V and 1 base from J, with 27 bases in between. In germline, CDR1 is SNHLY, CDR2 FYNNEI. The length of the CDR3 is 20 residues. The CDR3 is CASSDPIGGEVGTTNTEAFF. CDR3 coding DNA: TGTGCCAGCAGTGATCCCATAGGTGGGGAGGTGGGGACCACGAACACTGAAGCTTTCTTT.

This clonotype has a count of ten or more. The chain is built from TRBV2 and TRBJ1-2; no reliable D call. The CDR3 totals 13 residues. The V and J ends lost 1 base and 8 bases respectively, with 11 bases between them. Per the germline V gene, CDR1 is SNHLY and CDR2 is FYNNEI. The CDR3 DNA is TGTGCCAGCAGTGAAGAGAGCCTGGGCGGCTACACCTTC. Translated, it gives CASSEESLGGYTF. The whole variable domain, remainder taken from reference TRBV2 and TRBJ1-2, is EPEVTQTPSHQVTQMGQEVILRCVPISNHLYFYWYRQILGQKVEFLVSFYNNEISEKSEIFDDQFSVERPDGSNFTLKIRSTKLEDSAMYFCASSEESLGGYTFGSGTRLTVV.

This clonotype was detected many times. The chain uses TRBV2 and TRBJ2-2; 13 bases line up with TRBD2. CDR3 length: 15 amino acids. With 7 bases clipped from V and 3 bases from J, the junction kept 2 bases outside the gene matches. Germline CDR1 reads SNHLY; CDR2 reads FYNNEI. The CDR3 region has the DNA TGTGCCAGCACCGGACTAGCGGGAGACACCGGGGAGCTGTTTTTT. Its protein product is CASTGLAGDTGELFF.

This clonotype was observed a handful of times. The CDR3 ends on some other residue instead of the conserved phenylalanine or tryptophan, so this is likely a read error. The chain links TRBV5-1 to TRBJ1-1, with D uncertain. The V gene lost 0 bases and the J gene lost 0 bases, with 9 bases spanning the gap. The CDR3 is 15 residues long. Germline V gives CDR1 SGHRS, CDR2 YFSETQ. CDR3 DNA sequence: TGCGCCAGCAGCTTGGAGCAGGCCTTGAACACTGAAGCTTTCCTT. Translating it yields CASSLEQALNTEAFL.

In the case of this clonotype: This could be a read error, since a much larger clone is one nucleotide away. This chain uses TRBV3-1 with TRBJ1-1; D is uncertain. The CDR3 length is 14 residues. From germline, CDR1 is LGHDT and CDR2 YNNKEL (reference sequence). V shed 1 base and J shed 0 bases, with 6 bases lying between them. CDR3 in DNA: TGTGCCAGCAGCCAAGGTCCGGTGAACACTGAAGCTTTCTTT. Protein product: CASSQGPVNTEAFF.

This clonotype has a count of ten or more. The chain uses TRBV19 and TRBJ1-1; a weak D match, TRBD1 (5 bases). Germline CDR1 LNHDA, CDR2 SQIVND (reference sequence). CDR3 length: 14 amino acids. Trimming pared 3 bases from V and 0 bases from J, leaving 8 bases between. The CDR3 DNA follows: TGTGCCAGTAGTATGGGGCGGTTGAACACTGAAGCTTTCTTT. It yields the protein CASSMGRLNTEAFF. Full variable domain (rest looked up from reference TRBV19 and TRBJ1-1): DGGITQSPKYLFRKEGQNVTLSCEQNLNHDAMYWYRQDPGQGLRLIYYSQIVNDFQKGDIAEGYSVSREKKESFPLTVTSAQKNPTAFYLCASSMGRLNTEAFFGQGTRLTVV.

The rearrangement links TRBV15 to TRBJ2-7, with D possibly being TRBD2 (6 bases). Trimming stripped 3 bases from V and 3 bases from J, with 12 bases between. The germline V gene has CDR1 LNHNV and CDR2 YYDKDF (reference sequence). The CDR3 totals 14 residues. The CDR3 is CATSRFGGNYEQYF. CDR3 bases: TGTGCCACCAGCAGGTTTGGGGGGAACTACGAGCAGTACTTC.

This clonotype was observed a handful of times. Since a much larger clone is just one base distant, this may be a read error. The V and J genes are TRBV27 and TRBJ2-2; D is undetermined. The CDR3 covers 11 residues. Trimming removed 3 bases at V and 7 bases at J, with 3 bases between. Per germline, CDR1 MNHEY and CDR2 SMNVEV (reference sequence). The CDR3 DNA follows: TGTGCCAGCAGTTTTTTCGGGGAGCTGTTTTTT. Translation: CASSFFGELFF.

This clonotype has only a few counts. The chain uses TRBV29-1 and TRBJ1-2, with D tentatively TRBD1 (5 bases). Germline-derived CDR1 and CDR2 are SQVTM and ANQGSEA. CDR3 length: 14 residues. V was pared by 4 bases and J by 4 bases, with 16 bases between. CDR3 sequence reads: CSVVEGRGSYGYTF. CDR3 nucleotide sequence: TGCAGCGTTGTCGAGGGGAGAGGGTCCTATGGCTACACCTTC.

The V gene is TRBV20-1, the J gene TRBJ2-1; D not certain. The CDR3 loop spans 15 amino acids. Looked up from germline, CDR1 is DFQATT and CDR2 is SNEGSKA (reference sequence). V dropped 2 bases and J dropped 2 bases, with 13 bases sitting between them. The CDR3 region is CSARPYTAPYNEQFF. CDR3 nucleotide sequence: TGCAGTGCTAGACCCTACACGGCGCCCTACAATGAGCAGTTCTTC.

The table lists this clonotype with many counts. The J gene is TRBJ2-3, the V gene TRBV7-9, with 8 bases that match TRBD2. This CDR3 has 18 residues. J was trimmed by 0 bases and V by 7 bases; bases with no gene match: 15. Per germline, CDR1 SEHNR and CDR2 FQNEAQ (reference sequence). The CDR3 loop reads CASIWFPSGSLSTDTQYF. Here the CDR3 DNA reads TGTGCCAGCATCTGGTTCCCCAGCGGGAGTCTTAGCACAGATACGCAGTATTTT. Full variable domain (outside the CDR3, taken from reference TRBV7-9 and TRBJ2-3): DTGVSQNPRHKITKRGQNVTFRCDPISEHNRLYWYRQTLGQGPEFLTYFQNEAQLEKSRLLSDRFSAERPKGSFSTLEIQRTEQGDSAMYLCASIWFPSGSLSTDTQYFGPGTRLTVL.

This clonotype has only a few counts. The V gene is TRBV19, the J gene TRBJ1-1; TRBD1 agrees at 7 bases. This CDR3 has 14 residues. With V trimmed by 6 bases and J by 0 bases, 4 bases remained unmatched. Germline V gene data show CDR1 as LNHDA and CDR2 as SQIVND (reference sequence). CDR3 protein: CASRLTGLNTEAFF. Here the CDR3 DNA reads TGTGCCAGTAGACTGACAGGGCTGAACACTGAAGCTTTCTTT.

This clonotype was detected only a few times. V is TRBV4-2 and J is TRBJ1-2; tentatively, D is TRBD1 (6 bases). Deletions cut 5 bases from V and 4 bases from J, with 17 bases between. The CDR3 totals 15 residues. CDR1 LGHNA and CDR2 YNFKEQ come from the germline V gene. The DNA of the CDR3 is TGTGCCAGCAGCGTCAGGACAGACGGCGGCTATGGCTACACCTTC. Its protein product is CASSVRTDGGYGYTF.

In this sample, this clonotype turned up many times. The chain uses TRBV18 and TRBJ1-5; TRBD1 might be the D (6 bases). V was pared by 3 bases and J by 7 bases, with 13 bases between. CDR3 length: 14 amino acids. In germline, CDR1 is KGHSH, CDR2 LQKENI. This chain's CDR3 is CASSPGQWAQPQHF. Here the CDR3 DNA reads TGTGCCAGCTCACCTGGACAGTGGGCCCAGCCCCAGCATTTT.

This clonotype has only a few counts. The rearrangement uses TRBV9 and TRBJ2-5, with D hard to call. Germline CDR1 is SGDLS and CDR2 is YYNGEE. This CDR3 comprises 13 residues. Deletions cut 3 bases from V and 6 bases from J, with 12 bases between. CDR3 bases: TGTGCCAGCAGCGCAGTAGTCCCGAAGACCCAGTACTTC. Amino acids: CASSAVVPKTQYF.

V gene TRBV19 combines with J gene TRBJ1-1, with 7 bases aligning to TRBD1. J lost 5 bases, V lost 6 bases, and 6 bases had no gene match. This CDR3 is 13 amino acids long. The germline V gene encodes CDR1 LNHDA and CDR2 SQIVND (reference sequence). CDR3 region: CASREQGWTEAFF. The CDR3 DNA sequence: TGTGCCAGTAGGGAACAGGGGTGGACTGAAGCTTTCTTT. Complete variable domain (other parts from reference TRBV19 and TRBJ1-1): DGGITQSPKYLFRKEGQNVTLSCEQNLNHDAMYWYRQDPGQGLRLIYYSQIVNDFQKGDIAEGYSVSREKKESFPLTVTSAQKNPTAFYLCASREQGWTEAFFGQGTRLTVV.

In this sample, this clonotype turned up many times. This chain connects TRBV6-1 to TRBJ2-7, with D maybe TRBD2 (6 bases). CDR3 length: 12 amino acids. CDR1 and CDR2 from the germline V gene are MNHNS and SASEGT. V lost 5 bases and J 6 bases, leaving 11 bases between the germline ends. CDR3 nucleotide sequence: TGTGCCAGCAGTTATATGGGGGGCGAGCAGTACTTC. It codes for CASSYMGGEQYF.

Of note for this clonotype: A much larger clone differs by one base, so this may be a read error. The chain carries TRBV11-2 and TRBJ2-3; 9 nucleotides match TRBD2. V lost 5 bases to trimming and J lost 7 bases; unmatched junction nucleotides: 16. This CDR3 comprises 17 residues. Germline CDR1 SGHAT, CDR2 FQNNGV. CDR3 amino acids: CASSAGPWREGDYTQYF. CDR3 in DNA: TGTGCCAGCAGCGCCGGCCCCTGGCGGGAGGGTGATTATACGCAGTATTTT.

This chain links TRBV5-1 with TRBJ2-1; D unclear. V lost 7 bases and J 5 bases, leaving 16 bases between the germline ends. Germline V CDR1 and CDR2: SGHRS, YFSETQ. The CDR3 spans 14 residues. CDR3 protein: CASGLGGDHNEQFF. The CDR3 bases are TGCGCCAGCGGATTAGGCGGTGATCACAATGAGCAGTTCTTC.

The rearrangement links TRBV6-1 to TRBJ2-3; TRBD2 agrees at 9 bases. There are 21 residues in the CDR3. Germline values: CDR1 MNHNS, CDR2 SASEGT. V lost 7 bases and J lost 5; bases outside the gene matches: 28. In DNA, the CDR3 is TGTGCCAGCAAAAGTTGGGGAGGCTCGGTTCGGACGACTAGCGGTATAGATACGCAGTATTTT. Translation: CASKSWGGSVRTTSGIDTQYF.

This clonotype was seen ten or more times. The CDR3: CSALLSAGGTYEQYF. CDR3 bases: TGCAGTGCCCTCCTATCGGCGGGAGGCACCTACGAGCAGTACTTC. The chain couples TRBV20-1 to TRBJ2-7; 8 nucleotides agree with TRBD2. The germline CDR1 and CDR2 sequences are DFQATT and SNEGSKA (reference sequence). This CDR3 comprises 15 residues. J lost 2 bases, V lost 6 bases, and 12 bases had no gene match.